This TCR beta chain was profiled in a study of control samples from healthy donors and cancer patients. Sequencing used immunoSEQ multiplex PCR; TCRdb keeps in-frame clones, though not all of them. The repertoire holds some 130,000 clones, with 92% as singletons. CDR3 length equals 12 residues. Germline CDR1 SQVTM, CDR2 ANQGSEA. Trimming pared 4 bases from V and 8 bases from J, leaving 14 bases between. Sequencing was performed on blood. The clonotype comes from a woman aged 45 to 65 in good health. This chain joins TRBV29-1 and TRBJ1-1; perhaps TRBD1 as D (6 bases). In DNA form, the CDR3 reads TGCAGCGTTGTACCGGGAGGGGGGGAAGCTTTCTTT. Amino acids: CSVVPGGGEAFF.